This T cell receptor (beta chain) was profiled in a study of response to subunit inactivated influenza vaccine. This clonotype came up a few times. V was shortened by 6 bases and J by 4 bases, with 30 bases between the two germline ends. The CDR3 has 20 residues. Germline CDR1 reads SGHAT; CDR2 reads FQNNGV. TCRdb recomputed calls from the RT-PCR reads with MiXCR, one row per CDR3 protein. The repertoire holds 500,000 to 550,000 distinct CDR3 sequences, with under 30% as singletons. A further study also used this sample, focusing on T cells expressing NK-cell markers. As that study records: What made the TCR beta cDNA was 5'RACE template switching with UMIs.

The sequence came from a man aged 45-65 years who received an inactivated influenza vaccine. Specimen: CD4+ T cells sorted from PBMCs, collected 11 to 12 days after vaccination. The chain couples TRBV11-2 to TRBJ2-2; D possibly uses TRBD1 or TRBD2 (5 bases each). CDR3 nucleotides: TGTGCCAGCAGAAGAGGGGTGGCAGGGAACAAGGATGGAAGCACCGGGGAGCTGTTTTTT. Protein sequence: CASRRGVAGNKDGSTGELFF. Based on the CDR3 plus reference TRBV11-2 and TRBJ2-2, the full variable domain is EAGVAQSPRYKIIEKRQSVAFWCNPISGHATLYWYQQILGQGPKLLIQFQNNGVVDDSQLPKDRFSAERLKGVDSTLKIQPAKLEDSAVYLCASRRGVAGNKDGSTGELFFGEGSRLTVL.